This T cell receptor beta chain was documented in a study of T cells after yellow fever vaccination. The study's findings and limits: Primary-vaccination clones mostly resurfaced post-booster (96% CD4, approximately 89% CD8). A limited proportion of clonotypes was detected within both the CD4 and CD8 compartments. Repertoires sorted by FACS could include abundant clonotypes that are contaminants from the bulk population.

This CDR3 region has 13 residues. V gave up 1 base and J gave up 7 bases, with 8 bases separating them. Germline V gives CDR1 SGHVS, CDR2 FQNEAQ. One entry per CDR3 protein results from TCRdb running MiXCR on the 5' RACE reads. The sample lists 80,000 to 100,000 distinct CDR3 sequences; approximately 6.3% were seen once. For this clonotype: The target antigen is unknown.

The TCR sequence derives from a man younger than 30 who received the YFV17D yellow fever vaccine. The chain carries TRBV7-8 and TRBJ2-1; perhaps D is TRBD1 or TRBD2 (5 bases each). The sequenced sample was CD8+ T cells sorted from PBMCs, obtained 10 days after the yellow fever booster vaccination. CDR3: CASSLGGTNEQFF. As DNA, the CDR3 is TGTGCCAGCAGCTTAGGGGGGACGAATGAGCAGTTCTTC.